This T cell receptor beta chain comes out of a study of spatial heterogeneity in lung cancer. Across the whole study: Compared with alpha-chain sequences, beta-chain sequences were consistently detected in greater numbers. Overall study results and limits: Ubiquitous expanded tumor TCRs were observed in blood more at resection than follow-up.

Sample time point: sample taken at primary tumor resection. Sequencing covered unsorted whole RNA taken from tumor, nontumor lung or frozen PBMC. The CDR3 extends over 16 amino acids. With 3 bases removed from V and 1 base from J, the gap between germline ends came to 12 bases. From germline, CDR1 is KGHDR and CDR2 SFDVKD. One entry per CDR3 protein, called by TCRdb with MiXCR from the 5' RACE reads. This table holds 5,000 to 5,500 distinct CDR3 sequences, around a third found once. As to this clonotype: Its antigen is still unknown. The size of this beta chain means little, since it is a stray read in a library made for alpha chains.

Sequencing was performed on PBMCs, taken at surgery. The TCR comes from a female donor with early-stage non-small cell lung cancer. The chain has TRBV24-1 and TRBJ2-4; either TRBD1 or TRBD2 may fit D (5 bases each). The CDR3 nucleotides are TGTGCCACCAGTGATCCCCGGGGCCTCGCCAAAAACATTCAGTACTTC. It codes for CATSDPRGLAKNIQYF.